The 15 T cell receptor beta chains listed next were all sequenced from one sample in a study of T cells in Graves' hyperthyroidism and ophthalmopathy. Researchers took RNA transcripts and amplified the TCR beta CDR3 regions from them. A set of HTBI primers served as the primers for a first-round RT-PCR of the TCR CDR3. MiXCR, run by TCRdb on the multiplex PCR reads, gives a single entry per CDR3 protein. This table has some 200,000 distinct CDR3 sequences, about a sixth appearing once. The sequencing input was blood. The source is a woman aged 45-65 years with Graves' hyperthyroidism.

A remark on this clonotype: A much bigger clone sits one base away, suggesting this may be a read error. The DNA of the CDR3 is TGTGCCAGCAGCCAAGTCCCCCGACCTGGGTTCTCCGAGCAGTACTTC. Amino acid sequence: CASSQVPRPGFSEQYF. The chain couples TRBV3-1 to TRBJ2-7; D unclear. Germline V lookup: CDR1 LGHDT, CDR2 YNNKEL (reference sequence). This CDR3 has 16 residues. With 1 base removed from V and 6 bases from J, the gap between germline ends came to 19 bases.

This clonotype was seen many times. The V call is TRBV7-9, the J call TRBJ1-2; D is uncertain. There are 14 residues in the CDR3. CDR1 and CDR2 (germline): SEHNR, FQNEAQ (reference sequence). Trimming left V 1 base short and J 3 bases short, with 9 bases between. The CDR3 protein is CASSLGSADYGYTF. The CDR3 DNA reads TGTGCCAGCAGCTTAGGTTCAGCCGACTATGGCTACACCTTC. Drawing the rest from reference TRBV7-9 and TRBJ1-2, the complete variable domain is DTGVSQNPRHKITKRGQNVTFRCDPISEHNRLYWYRQTLGQGPEFLTYFQNEAQLEKSRLLSDRFSAERPKGSFSTLEIQRTEQGDSAMYLCASSLGSADYGYTFGSGTRLTVV.

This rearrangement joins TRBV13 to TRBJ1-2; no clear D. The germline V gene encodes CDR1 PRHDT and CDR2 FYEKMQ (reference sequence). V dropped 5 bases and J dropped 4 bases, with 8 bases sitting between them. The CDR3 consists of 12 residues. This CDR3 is CASSGRSYGYTF. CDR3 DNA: TGTGCCAGCAGCGGAAGGAGCTATGGCTACACCTTC.

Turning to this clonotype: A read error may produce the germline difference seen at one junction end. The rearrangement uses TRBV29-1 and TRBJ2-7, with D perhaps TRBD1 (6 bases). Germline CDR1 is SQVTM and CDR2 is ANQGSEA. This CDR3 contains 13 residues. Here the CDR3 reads CSVEGTGSFEQYF. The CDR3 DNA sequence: TGCAGCGTTGAAGGCACAGGGTCCTTCGAGCAGTACTTC.

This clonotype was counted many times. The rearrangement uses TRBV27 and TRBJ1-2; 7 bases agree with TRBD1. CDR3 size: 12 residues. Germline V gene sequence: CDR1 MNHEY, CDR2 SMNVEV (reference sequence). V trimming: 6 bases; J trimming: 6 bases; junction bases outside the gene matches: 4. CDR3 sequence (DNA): TGTGCCAGCAGAGGGGGACAGCATGGCTACACCTTC. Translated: CASRGGQHGYTF.

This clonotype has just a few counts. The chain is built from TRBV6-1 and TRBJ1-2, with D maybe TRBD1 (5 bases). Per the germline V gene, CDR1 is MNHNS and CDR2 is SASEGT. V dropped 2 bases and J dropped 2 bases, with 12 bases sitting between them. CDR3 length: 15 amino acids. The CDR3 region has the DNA TGTGCCAGCAGTGAACCGGGACTTTCGAACTATGGCTACACCTTC. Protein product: CASSEPGLSNYGYTF.

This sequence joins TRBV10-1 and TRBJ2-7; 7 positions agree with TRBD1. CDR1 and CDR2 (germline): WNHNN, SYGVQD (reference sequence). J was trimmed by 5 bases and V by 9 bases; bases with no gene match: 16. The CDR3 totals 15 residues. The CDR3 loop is CASPLLGQPWNEQYF. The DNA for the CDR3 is TGCGCCAGTCCGTTATTGGGACAGCCTTGGAACGAGCAGTACTTC.

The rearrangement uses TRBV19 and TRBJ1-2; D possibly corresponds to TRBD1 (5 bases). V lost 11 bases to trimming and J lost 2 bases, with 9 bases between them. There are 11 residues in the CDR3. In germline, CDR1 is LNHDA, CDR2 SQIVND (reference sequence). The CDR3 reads CAAGGNYGYTF. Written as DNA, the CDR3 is TGTGCCGCCGGGGGAAACTATGGCTACACCTTC.

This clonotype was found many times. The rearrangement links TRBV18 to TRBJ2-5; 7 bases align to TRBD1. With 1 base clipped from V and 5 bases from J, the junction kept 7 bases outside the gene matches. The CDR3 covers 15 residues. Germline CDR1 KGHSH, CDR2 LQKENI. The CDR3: CASSPQTGSRETQYF. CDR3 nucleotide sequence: TGTGCCAGCTCACCACAGACAGGGTCAAGGGAGACCCAGTACTTC.

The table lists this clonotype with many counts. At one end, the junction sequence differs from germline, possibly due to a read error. CDR3: CRASGGNEQFF. CDR3 sequence (DNA): TGCAGGGCTAGCGGGGGCAATGAGCAGTTCTTC. The chain uses TRBV20-1 and TRBJ2-1, with 10 nucleotides matching TRBD2. This CDR3 has 11 residues. CDR1 and CDR2 from the germline V gene are DFQATT and SNEGSKA (reference sequence).

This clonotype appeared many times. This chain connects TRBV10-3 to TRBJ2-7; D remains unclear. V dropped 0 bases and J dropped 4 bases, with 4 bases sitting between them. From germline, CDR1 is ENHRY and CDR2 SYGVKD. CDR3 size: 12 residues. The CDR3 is CAISESGYEQYF. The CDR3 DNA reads TGTGCCATCAGTGAGTCTGGTTACGAGCAGTACTTC.

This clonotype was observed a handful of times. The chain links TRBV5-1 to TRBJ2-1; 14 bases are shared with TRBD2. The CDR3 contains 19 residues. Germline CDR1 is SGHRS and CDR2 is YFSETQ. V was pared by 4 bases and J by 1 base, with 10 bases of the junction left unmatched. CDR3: CASSSGGTSGSSSYNEQFF. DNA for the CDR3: TGCGCCAGCAGCAGCGGCGGGACTAGCGGGAGTTCGTCCTACAATGAGCAGTTCTTC.

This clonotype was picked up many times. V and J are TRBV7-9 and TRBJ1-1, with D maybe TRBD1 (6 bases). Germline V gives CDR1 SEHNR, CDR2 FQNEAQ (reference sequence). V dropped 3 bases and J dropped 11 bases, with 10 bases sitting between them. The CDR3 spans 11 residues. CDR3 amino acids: CASSLDREAFF. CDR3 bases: TGTGCCAGCAGCTTGGACAGAGAGGCTTTCTTT.

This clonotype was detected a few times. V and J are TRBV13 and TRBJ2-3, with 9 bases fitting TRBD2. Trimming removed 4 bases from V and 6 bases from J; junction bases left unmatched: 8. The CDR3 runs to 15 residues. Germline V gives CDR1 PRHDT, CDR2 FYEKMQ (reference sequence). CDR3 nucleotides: TGTGCCAGCAGCTCGCCTAGCGGGGCTAGCGATACGCAGTATTTT. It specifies CASSSPSGASDTQYF. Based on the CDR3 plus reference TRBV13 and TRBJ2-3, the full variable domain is AAGVIQSPRHLIKEKRETATLKCYPIPRHDTVYWYQQGPGQDPQFLISFYEKMQSDKGSIPDRFSAQQFSDYHSELNMSSLELGDSALYFCASSSPSGASDTQYFGPGTRLTVL.

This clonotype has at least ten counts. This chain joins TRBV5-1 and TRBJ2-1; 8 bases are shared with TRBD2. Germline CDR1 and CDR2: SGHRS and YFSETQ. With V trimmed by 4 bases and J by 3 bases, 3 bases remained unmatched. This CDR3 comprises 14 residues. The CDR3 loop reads CASSGSGSYNEQFF. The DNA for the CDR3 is TGCGCCAGCAGCGGGAGCGGGAGCTACAATGAGCAGTTCTTC. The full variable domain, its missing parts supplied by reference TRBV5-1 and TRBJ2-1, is KAGVTQTPRYLIKTRGQQVTLSCSPISGHRSVSWYQQTPGQGLQFLFEYFSETQRNKGNFPGRFSGRQFSNSRSEMNVSTLELGDSALYLCASSGSGSYNEQFFGPGTRLTVL.